This TCR beta chain was observed in a study of OX40 agonist ivuxolimab in advanced cancers. Study as a whole: Patients' therapy was ivuxolimab, an antibody that acts as an agonist of OX40 (CD134). Partial responses were achieved by three patients, of whom one had hepatocellular carcinoma and two had cutaneous melanoma. Findings of the study overall: Dosing at 0.1 to 3.0 mg/kg was accompanied by clonal expansion of CD4+ and CD8+ blood T cells by week 6.

Note on this clone: Antigen specificity is unknown.

Germline V gene sequence: CDR1 SGDLS, CDR2 YYNGEE. Between the trimmed V and J ends, which lost 0 bases and 5 bases, there was a span of 15 bases. This CDR3 spans 16 amino acids. TCRdb keeps only in-frame clones here, not all; method: immunoSEQ multiplex PCR. The sample contains approximately 69,000 clones, about 80% of which appear only once. V usage is TRBV9 and J usage is TRBJ2-1; D is unclear. Material: CD4+ or CD8+ T cells sorted from blood, obtained in a trial of the OX40 agonist ivuxolimab. The TCR comes from an adult with an advanced solid tumor such as melanoma, head and neck, liver or kidney cancer. The CDR3 DNA is TGTGCCAGCAGCGTAGCTCTTGCAGGTGGGGACAATGAGCAGTTCTTC. Its protein is CASSVALAGGDNEQFF.